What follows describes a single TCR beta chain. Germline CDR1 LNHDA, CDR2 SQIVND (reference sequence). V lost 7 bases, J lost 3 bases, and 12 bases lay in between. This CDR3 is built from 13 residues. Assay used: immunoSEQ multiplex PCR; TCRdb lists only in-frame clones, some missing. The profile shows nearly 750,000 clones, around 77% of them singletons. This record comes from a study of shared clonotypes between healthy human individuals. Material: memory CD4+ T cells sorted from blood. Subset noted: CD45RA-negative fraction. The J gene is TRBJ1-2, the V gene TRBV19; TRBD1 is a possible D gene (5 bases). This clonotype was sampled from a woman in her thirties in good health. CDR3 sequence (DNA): TGTGCCAGTAACCCGGGGCAGGACTATGGCTACACCTTC. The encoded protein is CASNPGQDYGYTF.